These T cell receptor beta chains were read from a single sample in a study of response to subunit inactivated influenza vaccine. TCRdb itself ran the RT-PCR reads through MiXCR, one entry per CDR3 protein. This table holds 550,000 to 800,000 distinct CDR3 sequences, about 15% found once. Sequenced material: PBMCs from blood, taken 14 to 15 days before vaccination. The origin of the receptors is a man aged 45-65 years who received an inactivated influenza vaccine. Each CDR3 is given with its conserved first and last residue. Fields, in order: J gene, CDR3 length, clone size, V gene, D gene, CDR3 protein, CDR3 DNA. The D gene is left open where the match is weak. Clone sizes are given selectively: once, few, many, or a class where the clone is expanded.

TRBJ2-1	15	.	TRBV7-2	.	CASSLLSYSYNEQFF	TGTGCCAGCAGCTTACTGTCGTACTCCTACAATGAGCAGTTCTTC
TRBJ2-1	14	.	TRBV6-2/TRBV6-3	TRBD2	CASSGGGNYNEQFF	TGTGCCAGCAGTGGCGGGGGAAACTACAATGAGCAGTTCTTC
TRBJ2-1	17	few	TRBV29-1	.	CSVEEGVGEFSYNEQFF	TGCAGCGTTGAAGAGGGGGTCGGGGAGTTCTCCTACAATGAGCAGTTCTTC
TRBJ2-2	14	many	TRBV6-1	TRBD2	CASNSGTATGELFF	TGTGCCAGCAATAGCGGGACTGCCACCGGGGAGCTGTTTTTT
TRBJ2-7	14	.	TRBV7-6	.	CASSPGQITYEQYF	TGTGCCAGCAGTCCCGGACAGATTACCTACGAGCAGTACTTC
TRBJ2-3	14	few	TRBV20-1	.	CSATARAVTDTQYF	TGCAGTGCTACAGCCCGAGCGGTCACAGATACGCAGTATTTT
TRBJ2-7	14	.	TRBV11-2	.	CARSLVLGSYEQYF	TGTGCCAGAAGCTTAGTCTTGGGATCCTACGAGCAGTACTTC
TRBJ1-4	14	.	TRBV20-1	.	CSARDLRGNEKLFF	TGCAGTGCTAGAGATCTACGGGGGAATGAAAAACTGTTTTTT
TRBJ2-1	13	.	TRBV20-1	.	CSARGQGGYGSIF	TGCAGTGCTAGAGGGCAGGGGGGATACGGGTCGATCTTC
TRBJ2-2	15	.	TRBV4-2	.	CASSQGSSLSGELFF	TGTGCCAGCAGCCAGGGTAGCTCTCTGAGCGGGGAGCTGTTTTTT
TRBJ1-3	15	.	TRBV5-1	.	CASSPLGQNGNTIYF	TGCGCCAGCAGCCCTCTAGGACAGAACGGAAACACCATATATTTT
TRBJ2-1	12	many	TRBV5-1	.	CASRGSGNEQFF	TGCGCCAGCAGGGGTAGCGGCAATGAGCAGTTCTTC
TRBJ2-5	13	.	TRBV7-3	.	CASSGGGAETQYF	TGTGCCAGCAGCGGTGGGGGCGCCGAGACCCAGTACTTC
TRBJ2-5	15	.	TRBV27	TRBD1	CASSSIGQGQETQYF	TGTGCCAGCAGTAGCATCGGACAGGGTCAAGAGACCCAGTACTTC
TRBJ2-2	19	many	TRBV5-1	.	CASSLAALGSTRNTGELFF	TGCGCCAGCAGCTTGGCCGCTTTAGGTTCGACCAGGAACACCGGGGAGCTGTTTTTT
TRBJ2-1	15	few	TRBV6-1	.	CASTTGRDVYNEQFF	TGTGCCAGCACCACGGGGCGGGACGTGTACAATGAGCAGTTCTTC
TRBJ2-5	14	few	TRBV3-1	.	CASSQGGTQGAQYF	TGTGCCAGCAGCCAAGGCGGGACACAAGGGGCCCAGTACTTC